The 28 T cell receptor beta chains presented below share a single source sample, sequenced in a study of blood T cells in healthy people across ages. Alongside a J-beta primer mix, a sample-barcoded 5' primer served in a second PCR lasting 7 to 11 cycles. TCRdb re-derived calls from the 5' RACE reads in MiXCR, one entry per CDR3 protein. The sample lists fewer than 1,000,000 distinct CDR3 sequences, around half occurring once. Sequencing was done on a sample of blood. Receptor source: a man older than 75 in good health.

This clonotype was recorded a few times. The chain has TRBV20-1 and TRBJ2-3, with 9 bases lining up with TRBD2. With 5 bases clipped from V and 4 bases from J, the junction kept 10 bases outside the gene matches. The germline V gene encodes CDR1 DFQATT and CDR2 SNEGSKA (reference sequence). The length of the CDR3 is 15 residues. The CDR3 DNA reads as TGCAGTGCTCCCTTGGCTAGCGGGAAAGCAGATACGCAGTATTTT. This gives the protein CSAPLASGKADTQYF.

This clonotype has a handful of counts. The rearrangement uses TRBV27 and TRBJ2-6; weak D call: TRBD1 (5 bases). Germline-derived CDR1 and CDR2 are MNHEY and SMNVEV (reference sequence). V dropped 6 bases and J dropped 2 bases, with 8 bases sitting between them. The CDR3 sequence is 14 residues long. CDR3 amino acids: CASSRVTGANVLTF. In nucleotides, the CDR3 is TGTGCCAGCAGCAGGGTAACTGGGGCCAACGTCCTGACTTTC.

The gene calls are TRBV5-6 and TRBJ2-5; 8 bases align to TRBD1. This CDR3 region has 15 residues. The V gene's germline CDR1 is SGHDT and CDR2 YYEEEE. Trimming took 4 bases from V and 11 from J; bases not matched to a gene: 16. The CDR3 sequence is CASSRDRNPTGEQYF. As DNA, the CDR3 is TGTGCCAGCAGCAGGGACAGGAACCCTACCGGGGAGCAGTACTTC.

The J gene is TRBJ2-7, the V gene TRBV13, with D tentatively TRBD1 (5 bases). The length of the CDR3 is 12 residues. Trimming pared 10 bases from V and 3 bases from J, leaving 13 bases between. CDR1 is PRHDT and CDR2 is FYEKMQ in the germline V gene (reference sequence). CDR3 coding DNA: TGTGCCACCCACGACAGCTACTACGAGCAGTACTTC. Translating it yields CATHDSYYEQYF.

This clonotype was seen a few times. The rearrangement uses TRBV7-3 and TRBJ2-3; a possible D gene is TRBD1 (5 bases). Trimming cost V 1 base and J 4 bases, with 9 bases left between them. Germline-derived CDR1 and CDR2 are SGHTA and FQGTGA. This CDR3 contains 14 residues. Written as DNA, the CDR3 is TGTGCCAGCAGCTTAAACCCAGGGTCAGATACGCAGTATTTT. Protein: CASSLNPGSDTQYF.

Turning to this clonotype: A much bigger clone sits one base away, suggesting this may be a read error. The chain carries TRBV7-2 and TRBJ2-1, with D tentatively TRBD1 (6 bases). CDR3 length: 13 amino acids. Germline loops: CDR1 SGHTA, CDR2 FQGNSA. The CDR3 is CASSTDSYNERFF. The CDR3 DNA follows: TGTGCCAGCAGCACGGACAGTTACAATGAGCGGTTCTTC.

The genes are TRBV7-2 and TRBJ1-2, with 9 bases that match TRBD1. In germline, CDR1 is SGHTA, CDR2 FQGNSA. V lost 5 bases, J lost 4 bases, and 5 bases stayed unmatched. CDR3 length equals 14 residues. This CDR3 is CASSPQGAVYGYTF. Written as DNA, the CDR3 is TGTGCCAGCAGCCCACAGGGGGCGGTCTATGGCTACACCTTC.

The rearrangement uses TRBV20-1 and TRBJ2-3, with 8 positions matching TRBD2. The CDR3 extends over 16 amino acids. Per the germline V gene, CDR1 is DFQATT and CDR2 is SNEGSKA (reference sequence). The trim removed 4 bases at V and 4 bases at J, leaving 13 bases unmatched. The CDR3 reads CSAMGVGGRLADTQYF. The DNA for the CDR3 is TGCAGTGCTATGGGCGTGGGCGGGAGGCTCGCAGATACGCAGTATTTT.

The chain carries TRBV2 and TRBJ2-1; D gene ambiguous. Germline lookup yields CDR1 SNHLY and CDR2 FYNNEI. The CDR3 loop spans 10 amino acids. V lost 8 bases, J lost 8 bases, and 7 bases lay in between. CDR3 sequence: CASGEYEQFF. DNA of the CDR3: TGTGCCAGCGGAGAGTATGAGCAGTTCTTC.

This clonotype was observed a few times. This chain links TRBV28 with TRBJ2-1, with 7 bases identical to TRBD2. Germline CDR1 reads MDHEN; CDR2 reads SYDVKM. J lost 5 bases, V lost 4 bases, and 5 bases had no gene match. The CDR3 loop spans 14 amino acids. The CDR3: CASSSASGNNEQFF. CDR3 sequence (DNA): TGTGCCAGCAGTTCGGCTAGCGGCAACAATGAGCAGTTCTTC.

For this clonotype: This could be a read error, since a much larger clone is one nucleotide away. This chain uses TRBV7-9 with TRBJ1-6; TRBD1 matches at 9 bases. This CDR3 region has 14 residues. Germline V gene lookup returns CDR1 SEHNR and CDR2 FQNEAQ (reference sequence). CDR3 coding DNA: TGTGCCAGCAGCTTAAACAGGGGGCAGTCACTCCTCCACTTT. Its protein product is CASSLNRGQSLLHF.

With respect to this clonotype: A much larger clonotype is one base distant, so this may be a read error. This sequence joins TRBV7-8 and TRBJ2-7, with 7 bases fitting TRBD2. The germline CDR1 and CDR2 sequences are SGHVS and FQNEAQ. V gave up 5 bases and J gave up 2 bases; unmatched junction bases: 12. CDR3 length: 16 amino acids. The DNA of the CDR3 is TGTGCCAGCAGCCCGACGGCAGCGGGGTACCCCTACGAGCAGTACTTC. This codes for CASSPTAAGYPYEQYF.

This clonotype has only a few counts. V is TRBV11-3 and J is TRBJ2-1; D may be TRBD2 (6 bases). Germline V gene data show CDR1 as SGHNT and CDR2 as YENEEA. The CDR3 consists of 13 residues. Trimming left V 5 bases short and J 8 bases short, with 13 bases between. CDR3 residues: CASSPGGFDEQFF. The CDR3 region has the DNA TGTGCCAGCAGCCCCGGAGGGTTCGATGAGCAGTTCTTC.

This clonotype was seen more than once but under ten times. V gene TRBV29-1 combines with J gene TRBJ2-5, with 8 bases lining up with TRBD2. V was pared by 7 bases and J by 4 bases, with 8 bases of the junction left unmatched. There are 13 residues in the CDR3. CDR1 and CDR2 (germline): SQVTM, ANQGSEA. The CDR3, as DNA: TGCAGCGCGGAACCAGCGGGAGCAGAGACCCAGTACTTC. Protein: CSAEPAGAETQYF. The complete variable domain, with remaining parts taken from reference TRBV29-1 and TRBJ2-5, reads SAVISQKPSRDICQRGTSLTIQCQVDSQVTMMFWYRQQPGQSLTLIATANQGSEATYESGFVIDKFPISRPNLTFSTLTVSNMSPEDSSIYLCSAEPAGAETQYFGPGTRLLVL.

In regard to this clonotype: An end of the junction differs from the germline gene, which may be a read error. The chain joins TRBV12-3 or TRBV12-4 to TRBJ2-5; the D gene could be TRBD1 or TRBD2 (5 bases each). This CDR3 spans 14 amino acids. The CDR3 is CASRLAWGQETQYF. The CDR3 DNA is TGTGCCAGCAGGTTAGCGTGGGGGCAAGAGACCCAGTACTTC.

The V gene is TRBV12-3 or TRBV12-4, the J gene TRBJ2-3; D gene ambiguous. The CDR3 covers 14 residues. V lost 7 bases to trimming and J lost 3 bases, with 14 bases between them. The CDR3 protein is CASNGSLRTDTQYF. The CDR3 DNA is TGTGCCAGCAACGGAAGCCTCCGGACAGATACGCAGTATTTT.

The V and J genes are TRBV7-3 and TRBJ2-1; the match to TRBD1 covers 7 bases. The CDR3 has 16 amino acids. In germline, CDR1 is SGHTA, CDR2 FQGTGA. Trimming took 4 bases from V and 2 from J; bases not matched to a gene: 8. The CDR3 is CASSSGTEGAYNEQFF. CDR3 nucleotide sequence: TGTGCCAGCAGCTCCGGGACAGAGGGAGCCTACAATGAGCAGTTCTTC.

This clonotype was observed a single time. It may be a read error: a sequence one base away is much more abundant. CDR3 nucleotide sequence: TGTGCCAGCAGTTTATCCGCAGGGCCTAGCTCCTACAATGAGCAGTACTTC. Its protein product is CASSLSAGPSSYNEQYF. The chain is built from TRBV28 and TRBJ2-1; D tentatively reads TRBD1 or TRBD2 (5 bases each). The J call is in doubt because the DNA end fits TRBJ2-7 better. This CDR3 has 17 amino acids. CDR1 and CDR2 (germline): MDHEN, SYDVKM.

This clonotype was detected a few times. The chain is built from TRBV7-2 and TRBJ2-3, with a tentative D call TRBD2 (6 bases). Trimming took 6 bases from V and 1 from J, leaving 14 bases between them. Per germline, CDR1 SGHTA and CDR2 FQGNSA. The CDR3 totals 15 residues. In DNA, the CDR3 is TGTGCCAGCAGGCCGGGAGTACGGGGCACAGATACGCAGTATTTT. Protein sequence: CASRPGVRGTDTQYF.

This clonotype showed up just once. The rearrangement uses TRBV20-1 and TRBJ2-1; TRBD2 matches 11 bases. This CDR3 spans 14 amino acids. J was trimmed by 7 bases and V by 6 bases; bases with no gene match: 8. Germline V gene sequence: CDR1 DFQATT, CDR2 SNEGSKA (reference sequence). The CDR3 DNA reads TGCAGTGCCCCAACTAGCGGGAGCGTTAATGAGCAGTTCTTC. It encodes CSAPTSGSVNEQFF.

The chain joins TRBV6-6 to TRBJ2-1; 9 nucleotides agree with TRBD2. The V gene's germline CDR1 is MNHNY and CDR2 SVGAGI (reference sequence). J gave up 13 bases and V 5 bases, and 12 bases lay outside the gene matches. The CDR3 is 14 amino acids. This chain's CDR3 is CASSTGLAKETQFF. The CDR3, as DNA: TGTGCCAGCAGTACTGGACTAGCGAAGGAGACCCAGTTCTTC.

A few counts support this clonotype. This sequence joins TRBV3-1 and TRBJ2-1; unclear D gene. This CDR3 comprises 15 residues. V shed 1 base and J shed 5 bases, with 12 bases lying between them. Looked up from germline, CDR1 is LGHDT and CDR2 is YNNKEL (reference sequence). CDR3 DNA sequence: TGTGCCAGCAGCCAAGGCGTGGTACCAAACAATGAGCAGTTCTTC. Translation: CASSQGVVPNNEQFF.

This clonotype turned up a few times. Written as DNA, the CDR3 is TGTGCCAGCGGCAACGGGTACCCGGGACAGAAAGAGACCCAGTACTTC. Its translation: CASGNGYPGQKETQYF. The chain uses TRBV6-5 and TRBJ2-5, with 7 bases that match TRBD1. The CDR3 covers 16 residues. Germline V lookup: CDR1 MNHEY, CDR2 SVGAGI. V gave up 8 bases and J gave up 3 bases; unmatched junction bases: 15.

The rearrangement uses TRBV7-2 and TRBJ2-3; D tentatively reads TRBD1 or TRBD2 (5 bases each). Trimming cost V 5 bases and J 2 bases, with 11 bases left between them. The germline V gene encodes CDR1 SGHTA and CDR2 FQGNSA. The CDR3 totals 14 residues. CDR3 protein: CASSVGRVTDTQYF. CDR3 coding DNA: TGTGCCAGCAGCGTGGGACGAGTCACAGATACGCAGTATTTT.

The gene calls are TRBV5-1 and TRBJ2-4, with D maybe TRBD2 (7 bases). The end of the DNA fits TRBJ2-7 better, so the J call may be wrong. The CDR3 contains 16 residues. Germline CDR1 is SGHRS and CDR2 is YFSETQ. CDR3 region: CASSYGPRWGGDEQYF. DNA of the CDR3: TGCGCCAGCAGCTACGGCCCTCGGTGGGGGGGCGACGAGCAGTACTTC.

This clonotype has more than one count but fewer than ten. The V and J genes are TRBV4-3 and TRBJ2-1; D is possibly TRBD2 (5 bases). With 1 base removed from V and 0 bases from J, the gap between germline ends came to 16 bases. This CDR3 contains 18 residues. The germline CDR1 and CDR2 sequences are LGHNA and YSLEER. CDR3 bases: TGCGCCAGCAGCCAAGCATGGGGTAGCGCCAGCTCCTACAATGAGCAGTTCTTC. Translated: CASSQAWGSASSYNEQFF.

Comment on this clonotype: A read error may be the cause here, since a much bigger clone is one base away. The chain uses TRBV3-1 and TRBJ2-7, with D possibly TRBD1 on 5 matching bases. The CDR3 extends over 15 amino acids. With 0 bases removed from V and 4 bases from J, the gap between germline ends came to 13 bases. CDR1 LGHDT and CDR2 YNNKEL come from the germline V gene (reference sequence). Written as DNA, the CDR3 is TGTGCCAGCAGCCAAGATCGGGCAGGGCTTTACGAGCAGTACTTC. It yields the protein CASSQDRAGLYEQYF.

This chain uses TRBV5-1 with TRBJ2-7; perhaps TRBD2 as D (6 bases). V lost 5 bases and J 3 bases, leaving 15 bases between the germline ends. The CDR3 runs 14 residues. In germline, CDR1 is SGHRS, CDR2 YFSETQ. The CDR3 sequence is CASRVHSGVYEQYF. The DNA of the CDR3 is TGCGCCAGCAGGGTACATAGCGGAGTCTACGAGCAGTACTTC.